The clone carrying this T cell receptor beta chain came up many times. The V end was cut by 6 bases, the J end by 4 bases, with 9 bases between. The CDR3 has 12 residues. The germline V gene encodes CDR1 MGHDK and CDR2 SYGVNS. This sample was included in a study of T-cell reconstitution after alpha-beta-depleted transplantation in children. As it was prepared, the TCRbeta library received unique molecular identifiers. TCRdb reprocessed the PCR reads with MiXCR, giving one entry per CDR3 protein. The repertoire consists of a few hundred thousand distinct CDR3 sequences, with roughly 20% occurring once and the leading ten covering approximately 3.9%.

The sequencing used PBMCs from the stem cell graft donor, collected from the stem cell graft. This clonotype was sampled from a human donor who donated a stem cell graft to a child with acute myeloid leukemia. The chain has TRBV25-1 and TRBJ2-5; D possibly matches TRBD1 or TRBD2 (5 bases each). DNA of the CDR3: TGTGCCAGCAGGGGGGTCGGAGAGACCCAGTACTTC. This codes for CASRGVGETQYF.